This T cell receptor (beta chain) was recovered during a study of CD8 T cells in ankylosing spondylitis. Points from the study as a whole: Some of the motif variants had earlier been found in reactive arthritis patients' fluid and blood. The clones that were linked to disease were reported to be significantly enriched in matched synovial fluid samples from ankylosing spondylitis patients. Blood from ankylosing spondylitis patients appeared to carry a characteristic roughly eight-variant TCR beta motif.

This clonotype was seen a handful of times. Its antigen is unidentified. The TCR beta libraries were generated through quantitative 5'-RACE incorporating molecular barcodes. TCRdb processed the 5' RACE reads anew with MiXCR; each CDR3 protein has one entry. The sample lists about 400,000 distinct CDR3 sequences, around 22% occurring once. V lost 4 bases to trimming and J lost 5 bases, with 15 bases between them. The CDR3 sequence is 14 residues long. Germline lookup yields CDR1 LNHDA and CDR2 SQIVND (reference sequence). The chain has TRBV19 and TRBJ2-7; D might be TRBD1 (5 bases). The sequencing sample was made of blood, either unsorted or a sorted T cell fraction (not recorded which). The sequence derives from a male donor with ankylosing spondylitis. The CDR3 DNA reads TGTGCCAGTAGTAGTCAGGGTCGGTACGACGAGCAGTACTTC. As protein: CASSSQGRYDEQYF.